A selection of T cell receptor beta chains follows, all from one sample in a study of beta chain features in type 1 diabetes. Generated by immunoSEQ multiplex PCR, the TCRdb table keeps only in-frame clones and is missing some. Of around 710,000 clones in the sample, 9.5% to 15% were seen once. Sequenced input: naive CD4+ T cells from blood. These receptors originate from a man aged 30 to 45 with type 1 diabetes. CDR3s leave out the opening cysteine and the closing phenylalanine or tryptophan.

V: TRBV6-5; CDR3: ASSYSGGDPPLH
V: TRBV25-1; CDR3: ASSLNRNSPLH
V: TRBV5-1; CDR3: ASSLDSGKYNEQF
V: TRBV4-3; CDR3: ASSQERTGELF
V: TRBV29-1; CDR3: SAAGGRDYEQY
V: TRBV18; CDR3: ASSPSDRSYGYT
V: TRBV6-5; CDR3: ASSYSKGSYGYT
V: TRBV11-2; CDR3: ASSSLITDTQY
V: TRBV7-2; CDR3: ASSLAGVSF
V: TRBV9; CDR3: ASSPIGRGNTDTQY
V: TRBV9; CDR3: ASSVKPIVANTGELF
V: TRBV7-2; CDR3: ASSILGWGLETQY
V: TRBV29-1; CDR3: SVQLDRRSYEQY
V: TRBV4-3; CDR3: ASSQDGAGGETQY